The next 25 T cell receptor beta chains were all read from a single sample in a study of shared clonotypes between healthy human individuals. Profiling relied on immunoSEQ multiplex PCR, and the TCRdb table lists in-frame clones only, not all of them. The table includes 550,000 to 800,000 clones, 90% detected once. Sequenced input: memory CD8+ T cells from PBMCs. Documented subset: CD45RO+ cells pooled with CCR7-negative TemRA cells. The receptors were sampled from a young man in good health. Some clones in this sample may be carry-over from other donors' samples.

The chain links TRBV27 to TRBJ1-1; D call uncertain. Looked up from germline, CDR1 is MNHEY and CDR2 is SMNVEV (reference sequence). Deletions cut 0 bases from V and 1 base from J, with 9 bases between. This CDR3 contains 15 residues. This CDR3 is CASSLSGSRNTEAFF. Written as DNA, the CDR3 is TGTGCCAGCAGTTTATCGGGCTCTAGGAACACTGAAGCTTTCTTT.

The rearrangement uses TRBV7-6 and TRBJ2-2; 8 nucleotides align to TRBD2. J was trimmed by 4 bases and V by 2 bases; bases with no gene match: 9. Germline V lookup: CDR1 SGHVS, CDR2 FNYEAQ. The CDR3 extends over 17 amino acids. CDR3 coding DNA: TGTGCCAGCAGCTTATTCCATCCGGGAGGGGGCACCGGGGAGCTGTTTTTT. This translates into CASSLFHPGGGTGELFF.

V usage is TRBV7-3 and J usage is TRBJ2-1; D remains unclear. Trimming cost V 5 bases and J 6 bases, with 17 bases left between them. This CDR3 is built from 15 residues. Germline V gene lookup returns CDR1 SGHTA and CDR2 FQGTGA. The CDR3 is CASSPGQYLSNEQFF. In DNA, the CDR3 is TGTGCCAGCAGCCCTGGGCAGTACTTAAGCAATGAGCAGTTCTTC.

The chain joins TRBV6-1 to TRBJ2-7, with 10 bases fitting TRBD1. The length of the CDR3 is 15 residues. Germline V gene sequence: CDR1 MNHNS, CDR2 SASEGT. V gave up 3 bases and J gave up 4 bases; unmatched junction bases: 6. Written as DNA, the CDR3 is TGTGCCAGCAGTGAGCCGACAGGGGGCATTTACGAGCAGTACTTC. It encodes CASSEPTGGIYEQYF.

V and J are TRBV27 and TRBJ2-7; possible D gene TRBD2, 6 bases. The CDR3 runs 13 residues. V dropped 6 bases and J dropped 2 bases, with 11 bases sitting between them. Germline V gives CDR1 MNHEY, CDR2 SMNVEV (reference sequence). The DNA of the CDR3 is TGTGCCAGCAGCTGGGGACTGACCTACGAGCAGTACTTC. It codes for CASSWGLTYEQYF.

This chain joins TRBV4-1 and TRBJ1-2, with D uncertain. The CDR3 contains 15 residues. V was clipped by 0 bases and J by 4 bases, with 12 bases between them. From germline, CDR1 is MGHRA and CDR2 YSYEKL. DNA for the CDR3: TGCGCCAGCAGCCAAGATGTGTGGACTTTCTATGGCTACACCTTC. Translated, it gives CASSQDVWTFYGYTF.

V usage is TRBV29-1 and J usage is TRBJ2-7; D gene unclear. The CDR3 totals 11 residues. The germline V gene encodes CDR1 SQVTM and CDR2 ANQGSEA. The germline V and J ends were trimmed by 5 bases and 3 bases, with 8 bases remaining between them. CDR3 bases: TGCAGCGTTCTCGCTAGCTACGAGCAGTACTTC. Its translation is CSVLASYEQYF.

Concerning this clone itself: Other DNA sequences in the sample encode the same CDR3. The chain links TRBV27 to TRBJ2-7; TRBD1 might be the D (5 bases). Germline lookup yields CDR1 MNHEY and CDR2 SMNVEV (reference sequence). V was cut by 5 bases and J by 2 bases, with 7 bases left in between. This CDR3 is 12 amino acids long. CDR3 loop: CASSGAAYEQYF. Written as DNA, the CDR3 is TGTGCCAGCAGTGGGGCAGCCTACGAGCAGTACTTC.

This clone appeared once. The genes are TRBV7-9 and TRBJ2-7; 7 positions agree with TRBD1. The CDR3 covers 16 residues. Germline V gene data show CDR1 as SEHNR and CDR2 as FQNEAQ (reference sequence). With V trimmed by 4 bases and J by 5 bases, 14 bases remained unmatched. In DNA, the CDR3 is TGTGCCAGCAGCTCGGCCCGTAGGGACAGAGGGGACGAGCAGTACTTC. Protein product: CASSSARRDRGDEQYF.

The chain joins TRBV28 to TRBJ1-3; no clear D gene. Germline values: CDR1 MDHEN, CDR2 SYDVKM. This CDR3 is built from 14 residues. V dropped 8 bases and J dropped 7 bases, with 18 bases sitting between them. CDR3 DNA sequence: TGTGCCAGCCGACGGACGGAATCTGTTAACACCATATATTTT. Translation gives CASRRTESVNTIYF. Complete variable domain (other parts from reference TRBV28 and TRBJ1-3): DVKVTQSSRYLVKRTGEKVFLECVQDMDHENMFWYRQDPGLGLRLIYFSYDVKMKEKGDIPEGYSVSREKKERFSLILESASTNQTSMYLCASRRTESVNTIYFGEGSWLTVV.

The chain has TRBV13 and TRBJ2-3; 11 nucleotides agree with TRBD2. Germline V CDR1 and CDR2: PRHDT, FYEKMQ (reference sequence). This CDR3 is 20 amino acids long. The J segment lost 4 bases and the V segment lost 5 bases, leaving 20 bases of the junction unmatched. The DNA for the CDR3 is TGTGCCAGCAGCGCCCGGACCACTCAGGGGCTAGCGGGAGGTGCAGATACGCAGTATTTT. Amino acids: CASSARTTQGLAGGADTQYF. Together with reference TRBV13 and TRBJ2-3, the CDR3 gives the full variable domain: AAGVIQSPRHLIKEKRETATLKCYPIPRHDTVYWYQQGPGQDPQFLISFYEKMQSDKGSIPDRFSAQQFSDYHSELNMSSLELGDSALYFCASSARTTQGLAGGADTQYFGPGTRLTVL.

The V gene is TRBV29-1, the J gene TRBJ1-2; tentative D call: TRBD1 (5 bases). Germline assignment: CDR1 SQVTM and CDR2 ANQGSEA. With 3 bases removed from V and 7 bases from J, the gap between germline ends came to 15 bases. CDR3 size: 13 residues. CDR3 in amino acids: CSVDTDSPFGYTF. The CDR3 nucleotides read TGCAGCGTTGATACTGACAGCCCATTTGGCTACACCTTC.

The V gene is TRBV28, the J gene TRBJ1-2; D gene unclear. Germline CDR1 reads MDHEN; CDR2 reads SYDVKM. CDR3 size: 11 residues. The V end lost 8 bases, the J end lost 3 bases, and 7 bases lay between the germline ends. The CDR3 DNA reads TGTGCCAGCCAAGACTACTATGGCTACACCTTC. Its protein is CASQDYYGYTF.

The CDR3 DNA reads as TGCGCCAGCAGCCAAGATTGGTCGTCGGGTGGTTACGAGCAGTACTTC. Amino acids: CASSQDWSSGGYEQYF. The chain uses TRBV4-3 and TRBJ2-5; D call uncertain. The J call may be in error: the DNA end matches TRBJ2-7 better. Germline V gene data show CDR1 as LGHNA and CDR2 as YSLEER. This CDR3 spans 16 amino acids.

This clone showed up just a few times. V and J are TRBV7-2 and TRBJ1-2; D is uncertain. The CDR3 spans 12 residues. Trimming left V 3 bases short and J 3 bases short, with 5 bases between. Per the germline V gene, CDR1 is SGHTA and CDR2 is FQGNSA. This CDR3 is CASSFGDYGYTF. In DNA, the CDR3 is TGTGCCAGCAGCTTTGGGGACTATGGCTACACCTTC.

This clone was found a few times. The chain is built from TRBV6-1 and TRBJ2-7; the D gene is possibly TRBD1 (6 bases). Germline V gene lookup returns CDR1 MNHNS and CDR2 SASEGT. V shed 3 bases and J shed 5 bases, with 20 bases lying between them. This CDR3 is 16 amino acids long. DNA of the CDR3: TGTGCCAGCAGTGACCTCACAGGGAACAACCCAGACGAGCAGTACTTC. As protein: CASSDLTGNNPDEQYF.

The chain is built from TRBV19 and TRBJ2-7, with 10 bases identical to TRBD2. This CDR3 is built from 15 residues. J lost 3 bases, V lost 3 bases, and 5 bases had no gene match. Germline CDR1 reads LNHDA; CDR2 reads SQIVND (reference sequence). CDR3 coding DNA: TGTGCCAGTAGTATCGGGACTAGCGCACTCTACGAGCAGTACTTC. Its translation is CASSIGTSALYEQYF.

This clone has a single count. The chain carries TRBV10-2 and TRBJ1-2, with a weak D call TRBD1 (5 bases). Germline CDR1 is WSHSY and CDR2 is SAAADI. CDR3 size: 14 residues. V gave up 3 bases and J gave up 8 bases, with 16 bases separating them. CDR3 DNA: TGCGCCAGCAGTGATTTGGGGACCCTGGGAGGCTACACCTTC. It codes for CASSDLGTLGGYTF.

This clone came up once. The rearrangement uses TRBV28 and TRBJ2-7, with D unclear. V lost 6 bases and J 2 bases, leaving 20 bases between the germline ends. The CDR3 loop spans 16 amino acids. Germline lookup yields CDR1 MDHEN and CDR2 SYDVKM. CDR3 coding DNA: TGTGCCAGCAGCTTACCCCCCTCGAGCAACACCTACGAGCAGTACTTC. It codes for CASSLPPSSNTYEQYF.

This rearrangement joins TRBV7-9 to TRBJ2-7; a weak D match, TRBD2 (5 bases). CDR1 is SEHNR and CDR2 is FQNEAQ in the germline V gene (reference sequence). Trimming took 4 bases from V and 4 from J, leaving 20 bases between them. The CDR3 is 16 residues long. The chain's CDR3 is CASSSHLRAAIYEQYF. CDR3 DNA: TGTGCCAGCAGCTCCCACCTGCGGGCAGCAATTTACGAGCAGTACTTC.

The rearrangement uses TRBV7-8 and TRBJ2-7; D may correspond to TRBD1 or TRBD2 (5 bases each). V lost 8 bases, J lost 3 bases, and 11 bases lay in between. The CDR3 is 12 amino acids. Germline lookup yields CDR1 SGHVS and CDR2 FQNEAQ. CDR3: CASGVGDYEQYF. As DNA, the CDR3 is TGTGCCAGCGGGGTGGGGGACTACGAGCAGTACTTC. The variable domain in full, completed from reference TRBV7-8 and TRBJ2-7, reads GAGVSQSPRYKVAKRGQDVALRCDPISGHVSLFWYQQALGQGPEFLTYFQNEAQLDKSGLPSDRFFAERPEGSVSTLKIQRTQQEDSAVYLCASGVGDYEQYFGPGTRLTVT.

The V and J genes are TRBV7-2 and TRBJ2-3; 7 bases are shared with TRBD1. The CDR3 has 19 amino acids. Germline CDR1 SGHTA, CDR2 FQGNSA. Trimming cost V 2 bases and J 1 base; bases outside gene matches: 15. The CDR3 protein is CASSLYWGTVVSGTDTQYF. The CDR3 DNA follows: TGTGCCAGCAGCTTATATTGGGGGACAGTTGTGAGTGGCACAGATACGCAGTATTTT.

The chain links TRBV9 to TRBJ1-3; no clear D. The CDR3 totals 16 residues. Germline-derived CDR1 and CDR2 are SGDLS and YYNGEE. The V end was cut by 0 bases, the J end by 3 bases, with 13 bases between. DNA for the CDR3: TGTGCCAGCAGCGTAGGACCCTCGACGGGTGGAAACACCATATATTTT. This gives the protein CASSVGPSTGGNTIYF.

The CDR3 spells CASSQGAGGYTF. CDR3 DNA sequence: TGTGCCAGCAGCCAGGGGGCAGGTGGCTACACCTTC. V and J are TRBV5-6 and TRBJ1-2; 8 bases agree with TRBD1. The germline V gene encodes CDR1 SGHDT and CDR2 YYEEEE. V gave up 4 bases and J gave up 7 bases; unmatched junction bases: 3. CDR3 length: 12 residues.

The table lists this clone with a count of one. The V gene is TRBV19, the J gene TRBJ2-3; D is undetermined. This CDR3 comprises 16 residues. Trimming removed 2 bases at V and 0 bases at J, with 12 bases between. Per the germline V gene, CDR1 is LNHDA and CDR2 is SQIVND (reference sequence). Here the CDR3 reads CASSIFARASTDTQYF. DNA for the CDR3: TGTGCCAGTAGTATATTTGCACGTGCTAGCACAGATACGCAGTATTTT.